This TCR beta chain was captured by sequencing in a study of PD-L1 blockade in urothelial cancer. Sequencing used immunoSEQ multiplex PCR; TCRdb keeps in-frame clones, though not all of them. The sample carries 38,000 or so clones, about 86% recorded once. V gave up 5 bases and J gave up 3 bases, with 14 bases separating them. Germline V lookup: CDR1 LNHDA, CDR2 SQIVND (reference sequence). The CDR3 loop spans 14 amino acids. This TCR was recovered from a man in his fifties or sixties with urothelial cancer. Sample: PBMCs, taken around atezolizumab (anti-PD-L1) treatment. V gene TRBV19 combines with J gene TRBJ2-7, with D perhaps matching TRBD1 (6 bases). CDR3 bases: TGTGCCAGTAGTCAGGACAGCCTGCTCTACGAGCAGTACTTC. This sequence encodes CASSQDSLLYEQYF.